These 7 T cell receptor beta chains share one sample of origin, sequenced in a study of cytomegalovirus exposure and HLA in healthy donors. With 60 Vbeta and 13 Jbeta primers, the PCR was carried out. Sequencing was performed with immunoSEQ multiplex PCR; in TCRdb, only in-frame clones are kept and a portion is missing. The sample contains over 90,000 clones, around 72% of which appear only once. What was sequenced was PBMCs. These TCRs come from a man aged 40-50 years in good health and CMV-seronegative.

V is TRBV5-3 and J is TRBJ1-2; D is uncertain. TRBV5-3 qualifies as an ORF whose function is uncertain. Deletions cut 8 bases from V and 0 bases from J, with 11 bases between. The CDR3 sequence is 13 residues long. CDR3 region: CARPAPANYGYTF. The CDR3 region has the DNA TGTGCCAGGCCTGCCCCGGCTAACTATGGCTACACCTTC.

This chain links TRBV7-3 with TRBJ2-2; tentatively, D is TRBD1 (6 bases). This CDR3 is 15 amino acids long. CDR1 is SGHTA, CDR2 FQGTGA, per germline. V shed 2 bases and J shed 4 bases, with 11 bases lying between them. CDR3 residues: CASSLGLGATGELFF. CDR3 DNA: TGTGCCAGCAGCTTAGGACTGGGGGCCACCGGGGAGCTGTTTTTT.

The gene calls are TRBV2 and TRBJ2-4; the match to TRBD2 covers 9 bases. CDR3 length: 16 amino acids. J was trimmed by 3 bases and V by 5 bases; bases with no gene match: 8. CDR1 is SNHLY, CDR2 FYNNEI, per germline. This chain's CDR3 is CASSRLAVNVKNIQYF. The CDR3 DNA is TGTGCCAGCAGTCGACTAGCGGTGAACGTCAAAAACATTCAGTACTTC.

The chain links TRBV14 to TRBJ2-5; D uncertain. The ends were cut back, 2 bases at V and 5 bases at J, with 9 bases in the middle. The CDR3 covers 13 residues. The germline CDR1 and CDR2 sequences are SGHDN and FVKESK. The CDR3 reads CASSQTVWETQYF. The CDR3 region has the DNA TGTGCCAGCAGCCAAACAGTGTGGGAGACCCAGTACTTC.

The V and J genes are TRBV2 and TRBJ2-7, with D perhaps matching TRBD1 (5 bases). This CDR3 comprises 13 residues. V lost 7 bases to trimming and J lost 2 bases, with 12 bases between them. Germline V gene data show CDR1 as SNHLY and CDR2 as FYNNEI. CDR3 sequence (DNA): TGTGCCAGCAAAGACAGCAACACCTACGAGCAGTACTTC. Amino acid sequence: CASKDSNTYEQYF.

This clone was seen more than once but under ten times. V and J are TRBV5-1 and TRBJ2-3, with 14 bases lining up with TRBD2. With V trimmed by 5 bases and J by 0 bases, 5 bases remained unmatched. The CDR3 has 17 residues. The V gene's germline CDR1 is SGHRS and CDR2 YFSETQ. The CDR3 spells CASRGLAGGISTDTQYF. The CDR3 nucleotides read TGCGCCAGCAGAGGACTAGCGGGGGGTATTAGCACAGATACGCAGTATTTT.

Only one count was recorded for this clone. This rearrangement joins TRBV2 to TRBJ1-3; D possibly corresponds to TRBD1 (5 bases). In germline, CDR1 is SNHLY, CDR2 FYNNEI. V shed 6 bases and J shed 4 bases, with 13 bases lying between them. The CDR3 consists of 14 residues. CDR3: CASSQTVGGNTIYF. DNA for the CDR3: TGTGCCAGCAGCCAGACAGTGGGAGGAAACACCATATATTTT.